These 27 T cell receptor beta chains were all obtained from the same sample, sequenced in a study of blood T cell repertoires in COVID-19. Profiling relied on immunoSEQ multiplex PCR, and the TCRdb table lists in-frame clones only, not all of them. The sample has around 100,000 clones, approximately 86% seen once. The sequencing input was peripheral blood. Receptor source: a man aged 45 to 65 with active or convalescent COVID-19.

This clone was counted only a few times. V gene TRBV27 combines with J gene TRBJ1-5; the match to TRBD1 covers 7 bases. The germline V gene has CDR1 MNHEY and CDR2 SMNVEV (reference sequence). The CDR3 covers 15 residues. Trimming cost V 6 bases and J 0 bases; bases outside gene matches: 5. The DNA for the CDR3 is TGTGCCAGCAGCCGACAGGGCCTTAGCAATCAGCCCCAGCATTTT. Its translation is CASSRQGLSNQPQHF.

A few counts support this clone. The chain recombines TRBV7-3 with TRBJ2-2; a possible D gene is TRBD1 (6 bases). V dropped 5 bases and J dropped 5 bases, with 9 bases sitting between them. The CDR3 consists of 13 residues. Germline CDR1 is SGHTA and CDR2 is FQGTGA. The CDR3 sequence is CASSAGTTGELFF. For the CDR3, the DNA is TGTGCCAGCAGCGCCGGGACAACCGGGGAGCTGTTTTTT.

The chain employs TRBV28 and TRBJ2-1, with TRBD2 identical over 12 bases. The CDR3 runs to 17 residues. The germline gives CDR1 MDHEN, CDR2 SYDVKM. V shed 5 bases, J shed 2 bases, and the junction held 7 bases outside the gene matches. CDR3 protein: CASSTYSSGRAYNEQFF. The CDR3 DNA is TGTGCCAGCAGTACCTACTCTAGCGGGAGGGCCTACAATGAGCAGTTCTTC.

This chain uses TRBV29-1 with TRBJ2-3, with D unresolved. Germline CDR1 SQVTM, CDR2 ANQGSEA. The length of the CDR3 is 15 residues. Trimming took 6 bases from V and 3 from J, leaving 19 bases between them. CDR3 sequence reads: CSVRPDAYGTDTQYF. The CDR3, as DNA: TGCAGCGTGAGGCCCGACGCGTATGGGACAGATACGCAGTATTTT.

The genes are TRBV6-4 and TRBJ2-3, with 7 bases that match TRBD2. The germline CDR1 and CDR2 sequences are MRHNA and SNTAGT. CDR3 length equals 14 residues. J gave up 4 bases and V 5 bases, and 6 bases lay outside the gene matches. The CDR3 DNA sequence: TGTGCCAGCAGTAGGGAGGGCCTCTCAGATACGCAGTATTTT. Amino acids: CASSREGLSDTQYF.

A few counts support this clone. V gene TRBV18 combines with J gene TRBJ1-4; maybe TRBD1 (6 bases). Germline V gives CDR1 KGHSH, CDR2 LQKENI. V gave up 6 bases and J gave up 4 bases, with 12 bases separating them. The CDR3 covers 14 residues. Here the CDR3 reads CASSRQAINEKLFF. The CDR3 DNA reads TGTGCCAGCTCGCGACAGGCCATTAATGAAAAACTGTTTTTT.

The chain couples TRBV28 to TRBJ2-2, with D possibly matching TRBD1 (7 bases). CDR3 size: 12 residues. Germline loops: CDR1 MDHEN, CDR2 SYDVKM. V was pared by 6 bases and J by 9 bases, with 11 bases between. CDR3 DNA sequence: TGTGCCAGCAGCAGGGGGGTTTGGGAGCTGTTTTTT. This gives the protein CASSRGVWELFF.

This clone was found a few times. The V gene is TRBV14, the J gene TRBJ1-4; no definite D call. The length of the CDR3 is 15 residues. The V gene lost 4 bases and the J gene lost 0 bases, with 9 bases spanning the gap. Germline CDR1 SGHDN, CDR2 FVKESK. The CDR3 loop is CASSLGVATNEKLFF. CDR3 in DNA: TGTGCCAGCAGCCTAGGAGTCGCAACTAATGAAAAACTGTTTTTT.

The chain joins TRBV6-5 to TRBJ1-6, with 7 bases matching TRBD1. CDR1 and CDR2 from the germline V gene are MNHEY and SVGAGI. Trimming took 2 bases from V and 6 from J; bases not matched to a gene: 4. The CDR3 contains 15 residues. The CDR3, as DNA: TGTGCCAGCAGTTACAGGGGACAGTTTAATTCACCCCTCCACTTT. It translates to CASSYRGQFNSPLHF.

CDR3 sequence reads: CARVLEGYGYTF. The CDR3 coding sequence is TGTGCCAGGGTCCTGGAGGGCTATGGCTACACCTTC. J is TRBJ1-2 and V is TRBV2; D is uncertain. In germline, CDR1 is SNHLY, CDR2 FYNNEI. V was pared by 9 bases and J by 4 bases, with 12 bases between. This CDR3 is built from 12 residues.

In nucleotides, the CDR3 is TGTGCCACCCGCAGCTTAGCGACAGAAAATCTAGCGGGTGAGCAGTACTTC. It specifies CATRSLATENLAGEQYF. The V and J genes are TRBV5-8 and TRBJ2-7, with 8 bases that match TRBD2. This CDR3 spans 17 amino acids. Trimming cost V 9 bases and J 7 bases; bases outside gene matches: 24. Germline-derived CDR1 and CDR2 are SGHTS and YDEGEE.

J is TRBJ1-3 and V is TRBV7-9, with 8 nucleotides matching TRBD1. J gave up 4 bases and V 4 bases, and 6 bases lay outside the gene matches. Germline CDR1 SEHNR, CDR2 FQNEAQ (reference sequence). CDR3 length: 15 amino acids. For the CDR3, the DNA is TGTGCCAGCAGCTCGGACAGGGTGTACGGAAACACCATATATTTT. This translates into CASSSDRVYGNTIYF.

This clone was recorded at least ten times. The rearrangement uses TRBV5-5 and TRBJ2-2; D is perhaps TRBD1 (5 bases). CDR1 is SGHKS, CDR2 YYEKEE, per germline (reference sequence). V lost 4 bases and J 0 bases, leaving 13 bases between the germline ends. The CDR3 spans 16 residues. CDR3 residues: CASSPIGAANTGELFF. The CDR3 coding sequence is TGTGCCAGCAGCCCGATTGGGGCCGCGAACACCGGGGAGCTGTTTTTT.

This rearrangement joins TRBV5-1 to TRBJ2-5; 7 positions match TRBD1. Germline CDR1 and CDR2: SGHRS and YFSETQ. The CDR3 loop spans 14 amino acids. With V trimmed by 2 bases and J by 2 bases, 3 bases remained unmatched. The CDR3 reads CASSLQGQQETQYF. CDR3 in DNA: TGCGCCAGCAGCTTACAGGGACAGCAAGAGACCCAGTACTTC.

This chain uses TRBV10-3 with TRBJ2-7; 10 bases fit TRBD1. The CDR3 has 15 residues. With 4 bases clipped from V and 2 bases from J, the junction kept 5 bases outside the gene matches. Per the germline V gene, CDR1 is ENHRY and CDR2 is SYGVKD. CDR3 bases: TGTGCCATCAGTGCCTGGACAGGGGGAGCCTACGAGCAGTACTTC. Protein sequence: CAISAWTGGAYEQYF.

This chain connects TRBV2 to TRBJ1-1; no definite D call. Germline V gives CDR1 SNHLY, CDR2 FYNNEI. This CDR3 comprises 13 residues. The V gene lost 1 base and the J gene lost 7 bases, with 10 bases spanning the gap. The CDR3 region is CASSEDEESEAFF. The CDR3 region has the DNA TGTGCCAGCAGTGAAGATGAGGAGAGTGAAGCTTTCTTT.

A remark on this clone: Germline is not matched at one junction end, which may reflect a read error. CDR3 loop: CASSLGLAERTF. CDR3 coding DNA: TGCGCCAGCAGCTTAGGGTTAGCGGAGAGGACCTTC. The chain employs TRBV5-1 and TRBJ2-7; maybe TRBD2 (6 bases). This CDR3 has 12 residues. The V gene's germline CDR1 is SGHRS and CDR2 YFSETQ.

This clone was detected only once. This chain connects TRBV24-1 to TRBJ1-1, with D possibly TRBD1 on 6 matching bases. The length of the CDR3 is 13 residues. V shed 4 bases and J shed 5 bases, with 10 bases lying between them. Germline V lookup: CDR1 KGHDR, CDR2 SFDVKD. This CDR3 is CATSDQTGTEAFF. In nucleotides, the CDR3 is TGTGCCACCAGTGACCAAACAGGGACTGAAGCTTTCTTT.

V usage is TRBV3-1 (or the pseudogene TRBV3-2) and J usage is TRBJ1-4; a possible D gene is TRBD1 (5 bases). Germline-derived CDR1 and CDR2 are LGHDT and YNNKEL (reference sequence). This CDR3 contains 16 residues. Deletions cut 0 bases from V and 10 bases from J, with 18 bases between. The CDR3 nucleotides read TGTGCCAGCAGCCAAGATCTGTCGCCCCTCGGGGGAAAACTGTTTTTT. Residues: CASSQDLSPLGGKLFF.

CDR3 bases: TGTGCCAGCAGCCTTTCAAATACGCAGTATTTT. Protein: CASSLSNTQYF. The chain couples TRBV14 to TRBJ2-3; D remains unclear. CDR3 length: 11 residues. V dropped 4 bases and J dropped 7 bases, with 6 bases sitting between them. Germline V CDR1 and CDR2: SGHDN, FVKESK. Using reference TRBV14 and TRBJ2-3 for the parts outside the CDR3, the full variable domain is EAGVTQFPSHSVIEKGQTVTLRCDPISGHDNLYWYRRVMGKEIKFLLHFVKESKQDESGMPNNRFLAERTGGTYSTLKVQPAELEDSGVYFCASSLSNTQYFGPGTRLTVL.

Regarding this clone: At one boundary the junction diverges from the germline segment, which might be a read error. The chain recombines TRBV29-1 with TRBJ2-1, with TRBD2 matching over 13 bases. The CDR3 consists of 17 residues. Germline V CDR1 and CDR2: SQVTM, ANQGSEA. The CDR3 DNA sequence: TGCAGCGGTGAAATCACTAGCGGGAGGGGTTTGAACAATGAGCAGTTCTTC. Translated: CSGEITSGRGLNNEQFF.

The rearrangement joins TRBV9 to TRBJ1-1; D is unresolved. Per the germline V gene, CDR1 is SGDLS and CDR2 is YYNGEE. The CDR3 sequence is 15 residues long. Trimming removed 1 base from V and 5 bases from J, with 15 bases in between. The CDR3 region has the DNA TGTGCCAGCAGCGTATTTGTGGGAGAAGGTACTGAAGCTTTCTTT. It is translated as CASSVFVGEGTEAFF.

This chain uses TRBV5-4 with TRBJ2-7; 7 bases map to TRBD2. This CDR3 has 15 amino acids. V was pared by 0 bases and J by 2 bases, with 5 bases of the junction left unmatched. The germline CDR1 and CDR2 sequences are SGHNT and YYREEE (reference sequence). The CDR3 DNA reads TGTGCCAGCAGCTTGGCCGCGGGAGCCCCCTACGAGCAGTACTTC. This translates into CASSLAAGAPYEQYF.

By share of the sample, this clone is medium-sized. This chain joins TRBV4-1 and TRBJ2-7; 15 bases fit TRBD2. Germline CDR1 is MGHRA and CDR2 is YSYEKL. CDR3 length equals 17 residues. The V segment lost 3 bases and the J segment 1 base; nucleotides outside the gene matches: 4. The CDR3 loop reads CASSQGTSGRFSYEQYF. CDR3 DNA sequence: TGCGCCAGCAGCCAGGGGACTAGCGGGAGGTTTTCCTACGAGCAGTACTTC.

V is TRBV12-3 or TRBV12-4 and J is TRBJ1-1; TRBD1 might be the D (5 bases). V dropped 6 bases and J dropped 3 bases, with 11 bases sitting between them. This CDR3 region has 13 residues. The CDR3 DNA is TGTGCCAGCAGAACCTTAGGGGACACTGAAGCTTTCTTT. Residues: CASRTLGDTEAFF.

The V gene is TRBV24-1, the J gene TRBJ2-3; 10 bases are shared with TRBD2. Germline loops: CDR1 KGHDR, CDR2 SFDVKD. The CDR3 runs 18 residues. The trim removed 4 bases at V and 2 bases at J, leaving 11 bases unmatched. The CDR3 here is CATSDPRLAGTDTDTQYF. The CDR3 nucleotides are TGTGCCACCAGTGACCCCCGACTAGCGGGTACAGACACAGATACGCAGTATTTT.

The V and J genes are TRBV9 and TRBJ2-2, with TRBD2 matching over 10 bases. From germline, CDR1 is SGDLS and CDR2 YYNGEE. V lost 7 bases and J lost 1; bases outside the gene matches: 4. CDR3 length: 15 residues. The CDR3 sequence: CASGRLAGNTGELFF. Written as DNA, the CDR3 is TGTGCCAGCGGACGACTAGCGGGGAACACCGGGGAGCTGTTTTTT.